The 27 T cell receptor beta chains reported below all come from one sample, sequenced in a study of control samples from healthy donors and cancer patients. Sequenced by immunoSEQ multiplex PCR; TCRdb stores in-frame clones only, minus some. The sample comprises about 2,500 clones, approximately 97% of which are singletons, and 1.5% to 2% rests with the top ten. The specimen sequenced was PBMCs. The receptors shown here come from a man aged 65 to 79 with head and neck cancer.

This sequence joins TRBV7-8 and TRBJ1-2; unclear D gene. The CDR3 has 19 residues. V gave up 0 bases and J gave up 0 bases, with 20 bases separating them. Germline CDR1 SGHVS, CDR2 FQNEAQ. CDR3 coding DNA: TGTGCCAGCAGCTTAGCTCGCAGGATGGCGACCGCGGCTAACTATGGCTACACCTTC. It encodes CASSLARRMATAANYGYTF.

This sequence joins TRBV30 and TRBJ1-6; D is uncertain. From germline, CDR1 is GTSNPN and CDR2 SVGIG (reference sequence). This CDR3 contains 16 residues. Trimming pared 0 bases from V and 6 bases from J, leaving 15 bases between. CDR3 loop: CAWSVGVGVGNSPLHF. CDR3 nucleotide sequence: TGTGCCTGGAGTGTGGGAGTCGGGGTTGGTAATTCACCCCTCCACTTT.

This clone was counted between two and nine times. The CDR3 loop reads CASSEAQIGVTSGNTIYF. In nucleotides, the CDR3 is TGTGCCAGCAGTGAAGCCCAGATTGGGGTCACCTCTGGAAACACCATATATTTT. The chain uses TRBV6-1 and TRBJ1-3; D not certain. This CDR3 spans 18 amino acids. The V end lost 0 bases, the J end lost 0 bases, and 15 bases lay between the germline ends. From germline, CDR1 is MNHNS and CDR2 SASEGT.

J is TRBJ2-5 and V is TRBV14; no clear D. The CDR3 is 14 amino acids. The V and J ends lost 4 bases and 5 bases respectively, with 14 bases between them. Per the germline V gene, CDR1 is SGHDN and CDR2 is FVKESK. The CDR3 protein is CASSRVGVVETQYF. DNA of the CDR3: TGTGCCAGCAGCCGGGTTGGAGTTGTGGAGACCCAGTACTTC.

The chain couples TRBV5-1 to TRBJ2-5, with 9 bases fitting TRBD2. This CDR3 is 15 amino acids long. Germline V gene sequence: CDR1 SGHRS, CDR2 YFSETQ. V lost 0 bases to trimming and J lost 5 bases; unmatched junction nucleotides: 5. CDR3 DNA sequence: TGCGCCAGCAGCTTGGTTCTAGCGGGATATGAGACCCAGTACTTC. Its translation: CASSLVLAGYETQYF.

The chain employs TRBV19 and TRBJ2-5, with D uncertain. The CDR3 has 13 residues. Germline lookup yields CDR1 LNHDA and CDR2 SQIVND (reference sequence). V was cut by 6 bases and J by 5 bases, with 13 bases left in between. The CDR3 nucleotides are TGTGCCAGTAGCGTCCCTGCGGCGGAGACCCAGTACTTC. The encoded protein is CASSVPAAETQYF.

The J gene is TRBJ2-5, the V gene TRBV10-3, with 11 bases fitting TRBD2. The germline V gene has CDR1 ENHRY and CDR2 SYGVKD. V lost 4 bases and J lost 5; bases outside the gene matches: 12. This CDR3 is 17 amino acids long. In DNA form, the CDR3 reads TGTGCCATCAGTGGGTCCCGACTAGCGGGAAGGGCGGAGACCCAGTACTTC. It yields the protein CAISGSRLAGRAETQYF.

J is TRBJ1-1 and V is TRBV18; possibly TRBD1 for D (6 bases). Germline V gene lookup returns CDR1 KGHSH and CDR2 LQKENI. The CDR3 has 15 residues. V dropped 0 bases and J dropped 5 bases, with 13 bases sitting between them. CDR3 in DNA: TGTGCCAGCTCACCACCACGGGGGCGAACGACTGAAGCTTTCTTT. Protein: CASSPPRGRTTEAFF.

This clone occurred once. The chain employs TRBV24-1 and TRBJ2-6; TRBD1 agrees at 8 bases. The V gene end was trimmed by 6 bases and the J gene end by 0 bases; junction bases not matched to a gene: 12. The CDR3 loop spans 19 amino acids. Germline V gene sequence: CDR1 KGHDR, CDR2 SFDVKD. DNA for the CDR3: TGTGCCACCAGTCAGGGCGGGACAGGCCATCACTCTGGGGCCAACGTCCTGACTTTC. Amino acid sequence: CATSQGGTGHHSGANVLTF.

The chain couples TRBV19 to TRBJ1-3, with D uncertain. V was trimmed by 6 bases and J by 0 bases, leaving 9 bases between them. Germline V gene data show CDR1 as LNHDA and CDR2 as SQIVND (reference sequence). The CDR3 consists of 14 residues. CDR3 nucleotides: TGTGCCAGTAGACAACTGAGCTCTGGAAACACCATATATTTT. Residues: CASRQLSSGNTIYF.

The CDR3 region is CAWSVGHPGDYGYTF. As DNA, the CDR3 is TGTGCCTGGAGTGTAGGACACCCCGGGGACTATGGCTACACCTTC. The chain joins TRBV30 to TRBJ1-2, with D maybe TRBD1 (5 bases). The germline CDR1 and CDR2 sequences are GTSNPN and SVGIG (reference sequence). The CDR3 is made up of 15 amino acids. V was shortened by 0 bases and J by 3 bases, with 14 bases between the two germline ends.

V usage is TRBV2 and J usage is TRBJ1-4; 8 positions match TRBD1. The CDR3 covers 14 residues. Germline values: CDR1 SNHLY, CDR2 FYNNEI. V was pared by 8 bases and J by 8 bases, with 10 bases of the junction left unmatched. CDR3 sequence reads: CASLPDRVQEKLFF. CDR3 DNA sequence: TGTGCCAGCCTACCGGACAGGGTTCAGGAAAAACTGTTTTTT.

The CDR3 spells CASSLEGARNEKLFF. The CDR3 region has the DNA TGCGCCAGCAGCTTGGAGGGGGCGCGTAATGAAAAACTGTTTTTT. The gene calls are TRBV5-1 and TRBJ1-4; 7 bases agree with TRBD1. Trimming took 0 bases from V and 4 from J; bases not matched to a gene: 3. The CDR3 is 15 residues long. CDR1 and CDR2 (germline): SGHRS, YFSETQ.

The genes are TRBV28 and TRBJ1-5, with 8 bases identical to TRBD1. This CDR3 has 16 amino acids. Germline values: CDR1 MDHEN, CDR2 SYDVKM. V lost 6 bases to trimming and J lost 7 bases; unmatched junction nucleotides: 14. In DNA, the CDR3 is TGTGCCAGCAGCCCCGCCGGGCAGGGGGCTAACCAGCCCCAGCATTTT. It yields the protein CASSPAGQGANQPQHF.

This chain uses TRBV3-1 (or the pseudogene TRBV3-2) with TRBJ2-1; TRBD2 matches 8 bases. CDR1 and CDR2 (germline): LGHDT, YNNKEL (reference sequence). The V gene end was trimmed by 1 base and the J gene end by 8 bases; junction bases not matched to a gene: 13. The CDR3 totals 17 residues. CDR3 sequence: CASSQGSGGPEYDEQFF. The DNA for the CDR3 is TGTGCCAGCAGCCAAGGCTCGGGAGGGCCTGAGTACGATGAGCAGTTCTTC.

The rearrangement uses TRBV5-1 and TRBJ1-2; D unresolved. In germline, CDR1 is SGHRS, CDR2 YFSETQ. The CDR3 is 15 amino acids. V lost 1 base and J 4 bases, leaving 14 bases between the germline ends. CDR3 in amino acids: CASSLWSLGSYGYTF. DNA for the CDR3: TGCGCCAGCAGCTTGTGGAGCCTCGGTAGCTATGGCTACACCTTC.

The chain uses TRBV30 and TRBJ1-5; no clear D. The CDR3 is made up of 12 amino acids. Trimming cost V 2 bases and J 4 bases, with 6 bases left between them. Per the germline V gene, CDR1 is GTSNPN and CDR2 is SVGIG (reference sequence). The CDR3 here is CAWSRGNQPQHF. The CDR3 bases are TGTGCCTGGAGTCGTGGTAATCAGCCCCAGCATTTT.

The V gene is TRBV18, the J gene TRBJ2-2, with 8 bases aligning to TRBD1. Germline CDR1 KGHSH, CDR2 LQKENI. This CDR3 comprises 14 residues. The V segment lost 6 bases and the J segment 5 bases; nucleotides outside the gene matches: 5. Here the CDR3 reads CASSQDRVTGELFF. The CDR3 DNA is TGTGCCAGCTCCCAGGACAGGGTGACCGGGGAGCTGTTTTTT.

In nucleotides, the CDR3 is TGTGCCAGTAGTATAGGGAACCCTAGGAACACTGAAGCTTTCTTT. As protein: CASSIGNPRNTEAFF. This rearrangement joins TRBV19 to TRBJ1-1, with D unresolved. The CDR3 contains 15 residues. CDR1 and CDR2 (germline): LNHDA, SQIVND (reference sequence). With 1 base removed from V and 1 base from J, the gap between germline ends came to 10 bases.

The genes are TRBV5-6 and TRBJ2-7; 8 bases fit TRBD1. Germline CDR1 and CDR2: SGHDT and YYEEEE. The CDR3 runs to 13 residues. After removal of 0 bases from V and 6 bases from J, the junction contained 2 bases not matched to a gene. DNA of the CDR3: TGTGCCAGCAGCTTGGGCAGGGGGCCCGAGCAGTACTTC. The encoded protein is CASSLGRGPEQYF.

The chain is built from TRBV12-3 or TRBV12-4 and TRBJ2-5, with unresolved D. The CDR3 is 11 residues long. V was trimmed by 5 bases and J by 2 bases, leaving 3 bases between them. The DNA for the CDR3 is TGTGCCAGCAGTCTTCAAGAGACCCAGTACTTC. Amino acid sequence: CASSLQETQYF.

The chain has TRBV5-1 and TRBJ2-2, with unresolved D. V was clipped by 4 bases and J by 5 bases, with 9 bases between them. Germline V gives CDR1 SGHRS, CDR2 YFSETQ. The length of the CDR3 is 13 residues. The CDR3 DNA sequence: TGCGCCAGCAGCAAAGACTTAACCGGGGAGCTGTTTTTT. As protein: CASSKDLTGELFF. The variable domain in full, completed from reference TRBV5-1 and TRBJ2-2, reads KAGVTQTPRYLIKTRGQQVTLSCSPISGHRSVSWYQQTPGQGLQFLFEYFSETQRNKGNFPGRFSGRQFSNSRSEMNVSTLELGDSALYLCASSKDLTGELFFGEGSRLTVL.

V and J are TRBV5-1 and TRBJ1-2, with D perhaps matching TRBD1 (5 bases). There are 14 residues in the CDR3. CDR1 and CDR2 from the germline V gene are SGHRS and YFSETQ. Trimming shortened V by 4 bases and J by 4 bases, and 14 bases separated the two germline ends. CDR3 DNA: TGCGCCAGCAGCGACCGGGACGGACTCTATGGCTACACCTTC. Encoded protein: CASSDRDGLYGYTF.

The rearrangement joins TRBV6-4 to TRBJ1-5; possibly TRBD1 for D (6 bases). The germline V and J ends were trimmed by 9 bases and 7 bases, with 7 bases remaining between them. Germline CDR1 is MRHNA and CDR2 is SNTAGT. The CDR3 covers 10 residues. The CDR3 is CARGGQPQHF. In DNA, the CDR3 is TGTGCCAGAGGGGGACAGCCCCAGCATTTT.

This chain links TRBV24-1 with TRBJ2-1; D is undetermined. The V and J ends lost 4 bases and 6 bases respectively, with 9 bases between them. There are 13 residues in the CDR3. Germline loops: CDR1 KGHDR, CDR2 SFDVKD. CDR3 amino acids: CATSEVYLNEQFF. The CDR3 coding sequence is TGTGCCACCAGTGAGGTTTACCTCAATGAGCAGTTCTTC.

The chain is built from TRBV3-1 (or the pseudogene TRBV3-2) and TRBJ1-1; 8 bases map to TRBD1. Germline V gene lookup returns CDR1 LGHDT and CDR2 YNNKEL (reference sequence). The CDR3 runs to 16 residues. V dropped 1 base and J dropped 0; count of bases not matched to a gene: 4. The CDR3 loop is CASSQGTGLMNTEAFF. In DNA form, the CDR3 reads TGTGCCAGCAGCCAAGGGACAGGGTTAATGAACACTGAAGCTTTCTTT.

V usage is TRBV3-1 (or the pseudogene TRBV3-2) and J usage is TRBJ2-2; 8 positions agree with TRBD2. The CDR3 is made up of 16 amino acids. In germline, CDR1 is LGHDT, CDR2 YNNKEL (reference sequence). Losses at the gene ends were 4 bases for V and 5 bases for J; bases not matched to a gene: 9. DNA for the CDR3: TGTGCCAGCAGCCTTCAAGCGGGAGAACGGACCGGGGAGCTGTTTTTT. Translation gives CASSLQAGERTGELFF.